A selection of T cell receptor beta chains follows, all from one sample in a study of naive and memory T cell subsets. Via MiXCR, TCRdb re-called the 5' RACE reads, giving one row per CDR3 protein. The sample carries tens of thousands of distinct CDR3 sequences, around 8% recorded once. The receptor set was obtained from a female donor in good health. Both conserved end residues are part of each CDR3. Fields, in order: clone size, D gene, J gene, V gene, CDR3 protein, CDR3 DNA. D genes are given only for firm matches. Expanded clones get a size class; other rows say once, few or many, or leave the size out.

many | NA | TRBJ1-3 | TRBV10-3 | CAISNRDLSGNTIYF | TGTGCCATCAGTAACAGGGACCTCTCTGGAAACACCATATATTTT
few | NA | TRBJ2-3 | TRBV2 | CASHGGTTDTQYF | TGTGCCAGTCACGGTGGGACCACAGATACGCAGTATTTT
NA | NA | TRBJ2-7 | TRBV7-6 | CASSPGDGEQYF | TGTGCCAGCAGCCCGGGCGACGGCGAGCAGTACTTC
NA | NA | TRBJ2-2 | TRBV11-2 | CASSLGLGHTGELFF | TGTGCCAGCAGCTTAGGTCTGGGGCACACCGGGGAGCTGTTTTTT
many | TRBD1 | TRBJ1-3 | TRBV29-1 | CSVSGQGSGNTIYF | TGCAGCGTTTCTGGACAGGGCTCTGGAAACACCATATATTTT
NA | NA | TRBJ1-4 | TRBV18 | CASSATGTEGEKLFF | TGTGCCAGCTCAGCTACCGGGACGGAAGGGGAAAAACTGTTTTTT
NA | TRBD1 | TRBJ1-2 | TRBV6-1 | CASTERGHRTGTRSYTF | TGTGCCAGCACCGAAAGGGGCCACCGGACAGGGACGAGGAGCTACACCTTC
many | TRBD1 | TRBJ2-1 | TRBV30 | CAWKKTGWYNEQFF | TGTGCCTGGAAAAAGACAGGGTGGTACAATGAGCAGTTCTTC
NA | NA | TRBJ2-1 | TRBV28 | CASSFSGSDYNEQFF | TGTGCCAGCAGTTTTTCGGGTAGCGACTACAATGAGCAGTTCTTC
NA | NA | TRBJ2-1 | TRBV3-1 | CASSQVATEQFF | TGTGCCAGCAGCCAAGTGGCTACAGAGCAGTTCTTC
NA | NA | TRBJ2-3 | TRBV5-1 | CASSLETVDTQYF | TGCGCCAGCAGCTTGGAGACGGTAGATACGCAGTATTTT
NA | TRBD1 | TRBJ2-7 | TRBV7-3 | CASSRGQGAREQYF | TGTGCCAGCAGCCGGGGACAGGGGGCGCGCGAGCAGTACTTC
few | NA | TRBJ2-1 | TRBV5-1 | CASSFAESYNEQFF | TGCGCCAGCAGCTTCGCCGAATCCTACAATGAGCAGTTCTTC
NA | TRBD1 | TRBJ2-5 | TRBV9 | CASSPDRGGETQYF | TGTGCCAGCAGCCCCGACAGGGGGGGAGAGACCCAGTACTTC
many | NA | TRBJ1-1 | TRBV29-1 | CSVPTGGTEAFF | TGCAGCGTTCCAACCGGGGGGACTGAAGCTTTCTTT
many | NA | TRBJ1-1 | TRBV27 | CASSFISRGKNTEAFF | TGTGCCAGCAGTTTCATAAGCAGGGGAAAAAACACTGAAGCTTTCTTT
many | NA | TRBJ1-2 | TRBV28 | CASSPTGTRDGYTF | TGTGCCAGCAGTCCGACCGGGACACGCGATGGCTACACCTTC
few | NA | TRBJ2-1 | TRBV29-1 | CSVERSRLYNEQFF | TGCAGCGTTGAGCGGTCGCGATTATACAATGAGCAGTTCTTC
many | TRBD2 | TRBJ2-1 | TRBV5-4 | CASSIGLAGRGEQFF | TGTGCCAGCAGCATTGGACTAGCGGGAAGGGGTGAGCAGTTCTTC
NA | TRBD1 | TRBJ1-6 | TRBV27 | CASRIAGGANSPLHF | TGTGCCAGCAGAATCGCAGGGGGCGCCAATTCACCCCTCCACTTT
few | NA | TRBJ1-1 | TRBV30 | CAWSVSRGTEAFF | TGTGCCTGGAGTGTAAGTAGGGGAACTGAAGCTTTCTTT
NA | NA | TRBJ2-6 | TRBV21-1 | CASSRSGANVLTF | TGTGCCAGCAGCCGGAGTGGGGCCAACGTCCTGACTTTC
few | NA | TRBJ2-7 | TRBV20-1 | CSAILTGAESYEQYF | TGCAGTGCTATATTAACCGGGGCAGAGTCCTACGAGCAGTACTTC
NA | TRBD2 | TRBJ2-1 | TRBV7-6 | CASRQLAGQYNEQFF | TGTGCCAGCAGACAACTAGCGGGGCAATACAATGAGCAGTTCTTC